This TCR beta chain is from a study of shared clonotypes between healthy human individuals. There are 18 residues in the CDR3. V was trimmed by 2 bases and J by 4 bases, leaving 23 bases between them. In germline, CDR1 is MGHDK, CDR2 SYGVNS. This clone was recorded only once. Measured with immunoSEQ multiplex PCR; TCRdb has only the in-frame clones, and not every one. The repertoire holds about 2.2 million clones, with just under 95% as singletons. CD45RO-negative cells were positively selected for CCR7, leaving out terminally differentiated effector memory CD45RA+ cells. The chain uses TRBV25-1 and TRBJ2-5; D is possibly TRBD1 (5 bases). Sequenced material: naive CD8+ T cells from PBMCs. The sequence was collected from a man aged 18 to 35 in good health. Some clones in this sample may be carry-over from other donors' samples. The DNA for the CDR3 is TGTGCCAGCAGTGAACGGGTACAGGCGAGCCTTTTGTTAGAGACCCAGTACTTC. It specifies CASSERVQASLLLETQYF.